The rows below give T cell receptor beta chains drawn from one sample of a study of blood T cell repertoires in COVID-19. Only in-frame clones appear in the TCRdb table, and some are missing; sequencing was by immunoSEQ multiplex PCR. The sample has roughly 99,000 clones, about four fifths seen once. Specimen: peripheral blood. All receptors derive from a man between 70 and 80 years old with acute or convalescent COVID-19. Each CDR3 is given with its conserved first and last residue. D genes are given only for firm matches. Expanded clones are given a class, and other clones once, few, many or no size at all.

V gene,clone size,D gene,J gene,CDR3 protein,CDR3 DNA
TRBV5-5,NA,TRBD1,TRBJ2-1,CASSLGTDNEQFF,TGTGCCAGCAGCCTAGGGACAGATAATGAGCAGTTCTTC
TRBV19,NA,NA,TRBJ1-1,CASKGGQNTEAFF,TGTGCCAGTAAAGGGGGACAGAACACTGAAGCTTTCTTT
TRBV25-1,once,NA,TRBJ1-6,CASRGADRFSSLHF,TGTGCCAGCAGAGGGGCAGACAGGTTTTCATCCCTCCACTTT
TRBV19,NA,NA,TRBJ2-1,CASSIWGSPYNEQFF,TGTGCCAGTAGTATTTGGGGCAGCCCCTACAATGAGCAGTTCTTC
TRBV5-1,NA,TRBD1,TRBJ2-7,CASGDSKYEQYF,TGCGCCAGCGGGGACAGTAAATACGAGCAGTACTTC
TRBV6-6,NA,NA,TRBJ2-7,CASSPGTPYEQYF,TGTGCCAGCAGTCCCGGGACACCTTACGAGCAGTACTTC
TRBV11-2,few,NA,TRBJ2-1,CASSLESSRNEQFF,TGTGCCAGCAGCTTAGAATCTAGCAGGAATGAGCAGTTCTTC
TRBV25-1,NA,TRBD1,TRBJ1-1,CASSGTGGVNTEAFF,TGTGCCAGCAGCGGAACAGGGGGCGTCAACACTGAAGCTTTCTTT
TRBV6-1,NA,NA,TRBJ1-2,CASSEDQQGTSYTF,TGTGCCAGCAGTGAAGACCAGCAGGGCACCTCCTACACCTTC
TRBV19,few,TRBD1,TRBJ1-6,CASGTGASSYNSPLHF,TGTGCCAGTGGAACAGGGGCGAGCTCCTATAATTCACCCCTCCACTTT
TRBV29-1,NA,NA,TRBJ2-5,CSVGAGAETQYF,TGCAGCGTGGGGGCAGGGGCGGAGACCCAGTACTTC
TRBV7-9,NA,NA,TRBJ2-7,CASSRGTASSYEQYF,TGTGCCAGCAGCCGCGGGACAGCCAGCTCCTACGAGCAGTACTTC
TRBV7-2,few,TRBD1,TRBJ1-5,CASSLWTGVYQPQHF,TGTGCCAGCAGCTTATGGACAGGGGTCTATCAGCCCCAGCATTTT
TRBV5-5,NA,NA,TRBJ1-2,CASSRTAEDYTF,TGTGCCAGCAGCCGGACAGCCGAGGACTACACCTTC
TRBV6-6,NA,NA,TRBJ2-1,CASSLSRDIPYNEQFF,TGTGCCAGCAGTCTGTCCCGGGACATCCCCTACAATGAGCAGTTCTTC
TRBV7-3,NA,TRBD2,TRBJ2-2,CASSLPSGGAGTGELFF,TGTGCCAGCAGCCTCCCCAGCGGGGGGGCGGGAACCGGGGAGCTGTTTTTT
TRBV6-5,NA,TRBD1,TRBJ2-1,CASGQGYEQFF,TGTGCCAGCGGACAGGGGTATGAGCAGTTCTTC
TRBV5-1,NA,NA,TRBJ2-3,CASRPGVVTDTQYF,TGCGCCAGCAGACCCGGGGTAGTTACAGATACGCAGTATTTT
TRBV11-1,NA,NA,TRBJ2-5,CASSFPRETQYF,TGTGCCAGCAGCTTCCCACGGGAGACCCAGTACTTC